One sample yielded the 10 T cell receptor beta chains listed below, sequenced in a study of Ad26.COV2.S vaccination and SARS-CoV-2 variants. Repertoires were generated with immunoSEQ multiplex PCR, while TCRdb's copy carries only in-frame clones and drops some. The sample records over 300,000 clones, around 82% being singletons. As to treatment: about 20 received Ad26.COV2.S at low or high dose, single or two shots; about 5 received placebo; per-sample allocation not given. The samples date from day 63 after the first vaccine or placebo injection. The source was peripheral blood, collected in a trial of Ad26.COV2.S vaccine versus placebo. The receptors originated from a person between 18 and 59 years old who received the Ad26.COV2.S COVID-19 vaccine or a placebo.

The chain combines TRBV3-1 (or the pseudogene TRBV3-2) with TRBJ2-7; D is possibly TRBD2 (5 bases). Trimming pared 3 bases from V and 6 bases from J, leaving 12 bases between. This CDR3 is 13 amino acids long. CDR1 is LGHDT, CDR2 YNNKEL, per germline (reference sequence). The CDR3 reads CASSQLSGGEQYF. For the CDR3, the DNA is TGTGCCAGCAGCCAGTTATCAGGAGGCGAGCAGTACTTC.

This chain uses TRBV5-6 with TRBJ1-2; D gene uncertain. The germline V gene encodes CDR1 SGHDT and CDR2 YYEEEE. The CDR3 loop spans 11 amino acids. Between the trimmed V and J ends, which lost 3 bases and 13 bases, there was a span of 13 bases. The DNA of the CDR3 is TGTGCCAGCAGCTCCTCCACTCGGGTCACCTTC. Residues: CASSSSTRVTF.

This clone has only one observation. This chain joins TRBV15 and TRBJ2-7; 9 nucleotides line up with TRBD1. The germline V gene encodes CDR1 LNHNV and CDR2 YYDKDF (reference sequence). CDR3 length: 17 amino acids. V trimming: 3 bases; J trimming: 3 bases; junction bases outside the gene matches: 12. In DNA form, the CDR3 reads TGTGCCACCAGCAGGACGACCGGGACAGGGTCCATCTACGAGCAGTACTTC. It yields the protein CATSRTTGTGSIYEQYF.

This clone was counted a few times. The chain couples TRBV11-3 to TRBJ1-1; D is unresolved. V was trimmed by 5 bases and J by 1 base, leaving 11 bases between them. Germline V lookup: CDR1 SGHNT, CDR2 YENEEA. This CDR3 has 14 residues. The CDR3 sequence: CASSPRQPNTEAFF. The CDR3 DNA reads as TGTGCCAGCAGCCCCCGCCAGCCGAACACTGAAGCTTTCTTT.

With regard to this clone: One base away lies a much larger clone, so this may be a sequencing read error. V gene TRBV6-6 combines with J gene TRBJ2-1; D gene uncertain. V was shortened by 4 bases and J by 7 bases, with 2 bases between the two germline ends. The germline V gene has CDR1 MNHNY and CDR2 SVGAGI (reference sequence). The CDR3 contains 10 residues. The CDR3 spells CASSWNEQFF. CDR3 sequence (DNA): TGTGCCAGCAGTTGGAATGAGCAGTTCTTC.

The chain couples TRBV6-5 to TRBJ2-1, with D perhaps matching TRBD1 or TRBD2 (6 bases each). V lost 7 bases to trimming and J lost 0 bases, with 13 bases between them. Looked up from germline, CDR1 is MNHEY and CDR2 is SVGAGI. This CDR3 has 15 amino acids. The CDR3 region has the DNA TGTGCCAGCAATAGGGGGGTCAGCTCCTACAATGAGCAGTTCTTC. This encodes CASNRGVSSYNEQFF.

This clone was counted a few times. V is TRBV6-2 or TRBV6-3 and J is TRBJ1-1; no definite D call. V was trimmed by 5 bases and J by 0 bases, leaving 10 bases between them. The CDR3 has 14 residues. Germline-derived CDR1 and CDR2 are MNHEY and SVGEGT. CDR3 nucleotides: TGTGCCAGCAGTCTGACCGGGCTGAACACTGAAGCTTTCTTT. Encoded protein: CASSLTGLNTEAFF.

The chain carries TRBV14 and TRBJ2-1; 9 nucleotides agree with TRBD2. V lost 3 bases to trimming and J lost 8 bases; unmatched junction nucleotides: 5. Germline-derived CDR1 and CDR2 are SGHDN and FVKESK. This CDR3 has 14 amino acids. CDR3 amino acids: CASSHRGRGDEQFF. The CDR3 region has the DNA TGTGCCAGCAGCCACCGCGGGAGGGGCGATGAGCAGTTCTTC.

CDR3 amino acids: CSASPRGAGGPWEQFF. CDR3 DNA sequence: TGCAGTGCTAGTCCTCGGGGGGCGGGAGGGCCCTGGGAGCAGTTCTTC. The J gene is TRBJ2-1, the V gene TRBV20-1; TRBD2 aligns across 9 bases. Germline CDR1 is DFQATT and CDR2 is SNEGSKA (reference sequence). The CDR3 runs 16 residues. J was trimmed by 10 bases and V by 3 bases; bases with no gene match: 16.

The chain has TRBV5-1 and TRBJ1-1; tentative D call: TRBD1 (6 bases). The germline gives CDR1 SGHRS, CDR2 YFSETQ. The CDR3 extends over 15 amino acids. Trimming took off 3 bases at V and 4 bases at J, with 16 bases between the two ends. CDR3 sequence (DNA): TGCGCCAGCAGCTCGGGACAACCTCTGGGCACTGAAGCTTTCTTT. This sequence encodes CASSSGQPLGTEAFF.